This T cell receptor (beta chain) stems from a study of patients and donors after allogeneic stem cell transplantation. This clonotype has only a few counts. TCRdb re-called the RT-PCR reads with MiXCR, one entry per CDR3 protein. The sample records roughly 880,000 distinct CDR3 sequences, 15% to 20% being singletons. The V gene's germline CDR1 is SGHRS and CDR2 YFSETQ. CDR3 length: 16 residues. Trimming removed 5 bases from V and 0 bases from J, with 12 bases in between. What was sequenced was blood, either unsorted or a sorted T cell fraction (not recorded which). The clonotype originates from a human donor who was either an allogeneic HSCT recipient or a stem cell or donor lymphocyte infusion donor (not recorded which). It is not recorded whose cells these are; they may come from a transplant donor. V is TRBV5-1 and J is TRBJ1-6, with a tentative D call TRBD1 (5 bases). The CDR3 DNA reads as TGCGCCAGCAGTTCGGGACGCAGCTCCTATAATTCACCCCTCCACTTT. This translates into CASSSGRSSYNSPLHF.